What follows are 30 T cell receptor beta chains derived from one specimen sequenced in a study of human T cells and chemical hapten exposure. Using its own MiXCR run on the RACE reads, TCRdb lists one record per CDR3 protein. The top ten hold roughly 7.9% of the sample, which has 300,000 to 400,000 distinct CDR3 sequences, under 8% seen once. As to time point: patch test 1, 2 weeks after DPC sensitization. This sample's treatment: therapeutic diphenylcyclopropenone sensitization with weekly scalp DPC. Specimen: whole blood, collected in connection with sensitization to the hapten diphenylcyclopropenone (DPC). These receptors were taken from a woman aged 18-29 years with alopecia areata. Some clones in this sample may be carry-over from other donors' samples.

This chain links TRBV5-8 with TRBJ2-2; 11 bases line up with TRBD1. The ends lost 10 bases at V and 7 bases at J; junction bases unmatched: 9. This CDR3 spans 14 amino acids. Germline CDR1 and CDR2: SGHTS and YDEGEE. In DNA, the CDR3 is TGTGCCGGCCAGGACAGGGGGCTTCACGGGGAGCTGTTTTTT. Translated, it gives CAGQDRGLHGELFF.

This clonotype was seen only a few times. V gene TRBV7-2 combines with J gene TRBJ2-7; D uncertain. Trimming took off 1 base at V and 12 bases at J, with 13 bases between the two ends. CDR1 is SGHTA, CDR2 FQGNSA, per germline. The CDR3 loop spans 12 amino acids. The CDR3 sequence: CASSLEAGPRYF. The CDR3 nucleotides are TGTGCCAGCAGCTTAGAGGCAGGACCCCGGTACTTC. The whole variable domain, remainder taken from reference TRBV7-2 and TRBJ2-7, is GAGVSQSPSNKVTEKGKDVELRCDPISGHTALYWYRQSLGQGLEFLIYFQGNSAPDKSGLPSDRFSAERTGGSVSTLTIQRTQQEDSAVYLCASSLEAGPRYFGPGTRLTVT.

There are a few counts of this clonotype. The chain uses TRBV7-8 and TRBJ2-3; 8 bases fit TRBD1. The ends lost 7 bases at V and 0 bases at J; junction bases unmatched: 6. The length of the CDR3 is 15 residues. Germline-derived CDR1 and CDR2 are SGHVS and FQNEAQ. The CDR3 DNA is TGTGCCAGCACCATATACAGGGGGAGCACAGATACGCAGTATTTT. It codes for CASTIYRGSTDTQYF.

The chain is built from TRBV29-1 and TRBJ1-1; D call uncertain. Germline loops: CDR1 SQVTM, CDR2 ANQGSEA. The CDR3 has 12 residues. V lost 5 bases and J 1 base, leaving 8 bases between the germline ends. The CDR3 sequence is CSVSDGNTEAFF. CDR3 DNA sequence: TGCAGCGTTTCCGACGGGAACACTGAAGCTTTCTTT.

A few counts support this clonotype. V and J are TRBV29-1 and TRBJ2-7; D might be TRBD1 or TRBD2, each matching 5 bases. The CDR3 is 16 amino acids. V lost 4 bases and J 0 bases, leaving 19 bases between the germline ends. Germline-derived CDR1 and CDR2 are SQVTM and ANQGSEA. This CDR3 reads CSVASNRDGFSYEQYF. DNA for the CDR3: TGCAGCGTTGCCAGCAACCGGGACGGGTTCTCCTACGAGCAGTACTTC.

This clonotype came up a few times. The chain couples TRBV5-4 to TRBJ1-1, with D perhaps matching TRBD1 (6 bases). The germline gives CDR1 SGHNT, CDR2 YYREEE (reference sequence). This CDR3 comprises 17 residues. V was cut by 4 bases and J by 3 bases, with 22 bases left in between. The CDR3 protein is CASSIPDSGGVDTEAFF. CDR3 in DNA: TGTGCCAGCAGCATACCGGACAGTGGAGGGGTGGACACTGAAGCTTTCTTT. The whole variable domain, filled in from reference TRBV5-4 and TRBJ1-1, reads ETGVTQSPTHLIKTRGQQVTLRCSSQSGHNTVSWYQQALGQGPQFIFQYYREEENGRGNFPPRFSGLQFPNYSSELNVNALELDDSALYLCASSIPDSGGVDTEAFFGQGTRLTVV.

This clonotype has just one count. V is TRBV5-4 and J is TRBJ2-6; D is ambiguous. CDR1 is SGHNT and CDR2 is YYREEE in the germline V gene (reference sequence). The CDR3 extends over 16 amino acids. V lost 0 bases and J 4 bases, leaving 11 bases between the germline ends. CDR3 nucleotide sequence: TGTGCCAGCAGCTTGGGATCCTTGCCCGGGGCCAACGTCCTGACTTTC. It translates to CASSLGSLPGANVLTF.

V is TRBV27 and J is TRBJ1-2, with TRBD1 as a possible D gene (5 bases). The CDR3 runs 15 residues. Germline CDR1 reads MNHEY; CDR2 reads SMNVEV (reference sequence). V lost 6 bases and J 5 bases, leaving 19 bases between the germline ends. The CDR3 DNA reads as TGTGCCAGCAGGGGAGCAGGGCCCCCCCGATATGGCTACACCTTC. This codes for CASRGAGPPRYGYTF.

Ten or more counts support this clonotype. This rearrangement joins TRBV7-2 to TRBJ2-3; 8 bases fit TRBD2. The junction had 5 bases not matched to a gene; V was cut back by 1 base and J by 2 bases. Germline CDR1 SGHTA, CDR2 FQGNSA. CDR3 length: 16 amino acids. The DNA for the CDR3 is TGTGCCAGCAGCTTAGGCCCAGCGGGGGCCACAGATACGCAGTATTTT. It codes for CASSLGPAGATDTQYF.

This clonotype was picked up many times. The V call is TRBV12-3 or TRBV12-4, the J call TRBJ1-5; D remains ambiguous. Deletions cut 3 bases from V and 5 bases from J, with 5 bases between. The CDR3 has 12 residues. For the CDR3, the DNA is TGTGCCAGCAGTTTTTGGGATCAGCCCCAGCATTTT. Its translation is CASSFWDQPQHF.

This chain connects TRBV12-3 or TRBV12-4 to TRBJ2-3, with 10 bases that match TRBD2. The CDR3 consists of 15 residues. V lost 3 bases and J lost 6; bases outside the gene matches: 6. DNA for the CDR3: TGTGCCAGCAGTTTTCTCCTAGCGGGGGCCGATACGCAGTATTTT. Its protein product is CASSFLLAGADTQYF.

There are many counts of this clonotype. The chain carries TRBV3-1 and TRBJ2-5; tentatively, D is TRBD1 (5 bases). The CDR3 extends over 15 amino acids. Trimming removed 1 base from V and 2 bases from J, with 11 bases in between. Germline loops: CDR1 LGHDT, CDR2 YNNKEL (reference sequence). This CDR3 is CASSQGQSSQETQYF. Written as DNA, the CDR3 is TGTGCCAGCAGCCAAGGACAGAGTTCTCAAGAGACCCAGTACTTC.

CDR3 sequence reads: CASSTGTATSNSPLHF. As DNA, the CDR3 is TGCGCCAGCAGTACCGGGACAGCCACCAGCAATTCACCCCTCCACTTT. The V gene is TRBV5-1, the J gene TRBJ1-6, with 7 bases identical to TRBD1. Trimming removed 5 bases from V and 7 bases from J; junction bases left unmatched: 12. Germline V gene data show CDR1 as SGHRS and CDR2 as YFSETQ. The CDR3 runs to 16 residues.

There are many counts of this clonotype. The junction differs from germline at one of its ends, possibly a read error. The chain couples TRBV12-3 or TRBV12-4 to TRBJ1-2; D remains unclear. CDR3 length equals 11 residues. The CDR3 coding sequence is TGTGCCAGCAGCTTAGGCTATGGCTACACCTTC. This gives the protein CASSLGYGYTF.

The chain recombines TRBV29-1 with TRBJ1-2, with 7 nucleotides matching TRBD1. CDR3 length: 12 amino acids. In germline, CDR1 is SQVTM, CDR2 ANQGSEA. V dropped 8 bases and J dropped 8; count of bases not matched to a gene: 11. CDR3: CSPYRGLGGYTF. DNA for the CDR3: TGCAGCCCCTACAGGGGACTAGGGGGCTACACCTTC.

This clonotype occurred many times. The chain employs TRBV20-1 and TRBJ2-3; no firm D call. The CDR3 runs to 15 residues. V lost 0 bases to trimming and J lost 0 bases, with 10 bases between them. The V gene's germline CDR1 is DFQATT and CDR2 SNEGSKA (reference sequence). CDR3 protein: CSARDGSDSTDTQYF. The CDR3 DNA is TGCAGTGCTAGAGATGGGTCAGATAGCACAGATACGCAGTATTTT.

The rearrangement uses TRBV6-2 or TRBV6-3 and TRBJ1-5, with unresolved D. Trimming took off 2 bases at V and 5 bases at J, with 16 bases between the two ends. This CDR3 has 16 residues. Germline values: CDR1 MNHEY, CDR2 SVGEGT. CDR3 residues: CASSYIDGVGDQPQHF. In nucleotides, the CDR3 is TGTGCCAGCAGTTACATCGACGGCGTAGGCGATCAGCCCCAGCATTTT.

This sequence joins TRBV6-5 and TRBJ1-1, with D unresolved. Per germline, CDR1 MNHEY and CDR2 SVGAGI. This CDR3 contains 14 residues. The V gene lost 7 bases and the J gene lost 0 bases, with 12 bases spanning the gap. In DNA form, the CDR3 reads TGTGCCAGCACCCACTTCCCCATGAACACTGAAGCTTTCTTT. This gives the protein CASTHFPMNTEAFF.

In this sample, this clonotype turned up many times. V and J are TRBV28 and TRBJ1-5; D is undetermined. Trimming left V 4 bases short and J 1 base short, with 17 bases between. Germline CDR1 and CDR2: MDHEN and SYDVKM. This CDR3 comprises 17 residues. CDR3 loop: CASSSGPYYRSNQPQHF. CDR3 coding DNA: TGTGCCAGCAGTTCTGGGCCTTATTATCGGAGCAATCAGCCCCAGCATTTT.

This clonotype was recorded at least ten times. CDR3 nucleotides: TGTGCCACCAGGTCAGGGGGCGCGTCTGGCTACACCTTC. This sequence encodes CATRSGGASGYTF. V gene TRBV15 combines with J gene TRBJ1-2, with TRBD1 matching 8 bases. V lost 6 bases, J lost 7 bases, and 7 bases stayed unmatched. This CDR3 spans 13 amino acids. The germline V gene encodes CDR1 LNHNV and CDR2 YYDKDF (reference sequence).

V is TRBV2 and J is TRBJ1-2; 9 positions agree with TRBD1. Germline CDR1 reads SNHLY; CDR2 reads FYNNEI. J was trimmed by 6 bases and V by 8 bases; bases with no gene match: 10. This CDR3 comprises 14 residues. CDR3 bases: TGTGCCAGCGTAGAGGGGACAGGGACCAATGGCTACACCTTC. Its protein is CASVEGTGTNGYTF.

The chain couples TRBV19 to TRBJ1-5; D gene unclear. The CDR3 extends over 15 amino acids. Trimming stripped 7 bases from V and 0 bases from J, with 13 bases between. CDR1 LNHDA and CDR2 SQIVND come from the germline V gene (reference sequence). CDR3 amino acids: CASKNDGDSNQPQHF. The CDR3 DNA sequence: TGTGCCAGTAAAAATGACGGGGATAGCAATCAGCCCCAGCATTTT.

The chain employs TRBV7-2 and TRBJ1-2; D gene ambiguous. The length of the CDR3 is 14 residues. V was cut by 4 bases and J by 4 bases, with 13 bases left in between. Germline CDR1 and CDR2: SGHTA and FQGNSA. The CDR3 loop is CASSSGSEFYGYTF. CDR3 DNA sequence: TGTGCCAGCAGCTCGGGCTCTGAATTCTATGGCTACACCTTC.

This clonotype occurred a few times. This chain's CDR3 is CASSDGQGVVYEQYF. The CDR3 bases are TGTGCCAGCAGCGATGGGCAGGGCGTTGTCTACGAGCAGTACTTC. V is TRBV7-9 and J is TRBJ2-7; tentative D call: TRBD1 (5 bases). V shed 5 bases and J shed 3 bases, with 17 bases lying between them. CDR3 length: 15 amino acids. The germline V gene encodes CDR1 SEHNR and CDR2 FQNEAQ (reference sequence).

This clonotype was seen a few times. V usage is TRBV7-2 and J usage is TRBJ1-2, with no clear D. The CDR3 runs 12 residues. Germline CDR1 reads SGHTA; CDR2 reads FQGNSA. Trimming stripped 2 bases from V and 6 bases from J, with 7 bases between. The CDR3 loop reads CASSLQDHGYTF. CDR3 bases: TGTGCCAGCAGCTTACAGGACCATGGCTACACCTTC.

This clonotype showed up just a few times. The V call is TRBV7-9, the J call TRBJ1-3; possibly TRBD1 for D (6 bases). Deletions cut 6 bases from V and 2 bases from J, with 17 bases between. This CDR3 is built from 16 residues. Germline assignment: CDR1 SEHNR and CDR2 FQNEAQ (reference sequence). CDR3 region: CASRFPQGIPGNTIYF. CDR3 nucleotide sequence: TGTGCCAGCAGATTCCCCCAGGGGATACCTGGAAACACCATATATTTT. The variable domain in full, completed from reference TRBV7-9 and TRBJ1-3, reads DTGVSQNPRHKITKRGQNVTFRCDPISEHNRLYWYRQTLGQGPEFLTYFQNEAQLEKSRLLSDRFSAERPKGSFSTLEIQRTEQGDSAMYLCASRFPQGIPGNTIYFGEGSWLTVV.

This clonotype showed up just a few times. The chain joins TRBV5-5 to TRBJ1-2; 8 nucleotides align to TRBD1. Unmatched junction bases numbered 13, after V lost 1 base and J lost 2 bases. In germline, CDR1 is SGHKS, CDR2 YYEKEE (reference sequence). The CDR3 spans 18 residues. For the CDR3, the DNA is TGTGCCAGCAGCTTGCGGTTTAGGACAGGGCCTTTCAACTATGGCTACACCTTC. Its translation: CASSLRFRTGPFNYGYTF.

This clonotype was seen a few times. This chain joins TRBV29-1 and TRBJ1-2; D is perhaps TRBD1 (5 bases). This CDR3 spans 15 amino acids. The germline V gene has CDR1 SQVTM and CDR2 ANQGSEA. Trimming removed 7 bases at V and 1 base at J, with 19 bases between. The CDR3 is CSGGDQEGINYGYTF. The CDR3, as DNA: TGCAGCGGGGGGGATCAGGAAGGTATTAACTATGGCTACACCTTC. Full variable domain (remainder filled in from reference TRBV29-1 and TRBJ1-2): SAVISQKPSRDICQRGTSLTIQCQVDSQVTMMFWYRQQPGQSLTLIATANQGSEATYESGFVIDKFPISRPNLTFSTLTVSNMSPEDSSIYLCSGGDQEGINYGYTFGSGTRLTVV.

This clonotype was detected only a few times. The V call is TRBV12-3 or TRBV12-4, the J call TRBJ2-3, with TRBD1 as a possible D gene (5 bases). Trimming removed 3 bases at V and 1 base at J, with 14 bases between. The CDR3 covers 16 residues. CDR3 residues: CASSFGYRRRTDTQYF. CDR3 nucleotides: TGTGCCAGCAGTTTTGGGTACAGGCGACGCACAGATACGCAGTATTTT.

At least ten counts were recorded for this clonotype. V gene TRBV11-2 combines with J gene TRBJ1-1, with D maybe TRBD1 (6 bases). CDR1 is SGHAT, CDR2 FQNNGV, per germline. This CDR3 contains 14 residues. The V and J ends lost 5 bases and 4 bases respectively, with 14 bases between them. The CDR3 DNA reads as TGTGCCAGCAGCGCCACAGGGTTTCTCACTGAAGCTTTCTTT. It codes for CASSATGFLTEAFF.